The sequence of this TCR beta chain was determined in a study of cytomegalovirus exposure and HLA in healthy donors. General study results and limits: Listed as cytomegalovirus-associated were 150 to 200 TCR beta chains.

Trimming took 4 bases from V and 5 from J, leaving 15 bases between them. The CDR3 length is 14 residues. CDR1 and CDR2 (germline): SGHDT, YYEEEE. This clone was observed a single time. As yet, its antigen is unknown. Vbeta (60) and Jbeta (13) primers were used in the PCR. Clones were read by immunoSEQ multiplex PCR, and TCRdb kept only the in-frame ones, dropping some. The sample holds hundreds of thousands of clones, roughly 83% seen once. The sample comprised PBMCs. V usage is TRBV5-6 and J usage is TRBJ2-5, with D possibly TRBD1 on 6 matching bases. This TCR came from a boy younger than 10 in good health and CMV-seronegative. The CDR3 reads CASSPVPGVETQYF. The CDR3 DNA follows: TGTGCCAGCAGCCCGGTCCCAGGGGTGGAGACCCAGTACTTC.